This paragraph reports one T cell receptor beta chain. Using immunoSEQ multiplex PCR, the repertoire was profiled, and TCRdb retains in-frame clones only, with some absent. In the table there are more than 2 million clones, around 96% of which are singletons. In the naive CD8 group, cells lacked CD45RO and were positively selected for CCR7, so terminally differentiated effector memory CD45RA+ cells were left out. Trimming took 6 bases from V and 2 from J, leaving 15 bases between them. Germline CDR1 is SGHNT and CDR2 is YYREEE (reference sequence). This CDR3 has 14 amino acids. This entry comes from a study of shared clonotypes between healthy human individuals.

Sequenced: naive CD8+ T cells sorted from blood. The TCR sequence derives from a man between 18 and 35 years old in good health. The chain links TRBV5-4 to TRBJ2-7, with D tentatively TRBD1 (6 bases). The CDR3 region has the DNA TGTGCCAGCAACCAATTAGGGACACCCTACGAGCAGTACTTC. This gives the protein CASNQLGTPYEQYF. Supplemented by reference TRBV5-4 and TRBJ2-7, the full variable domain reads ETGVTQSPTHLIKTRGQQVTLRCSSQSGHNTVSWYQQALGQGPQFIFQYYREEENGRGNFPPRFSGLQFPNYSSELNVNALELDDSALYLCASNQLGTPYEQYFGPGTRLTVT.